The 8 T cell receptor beta chains given below trace back to one sample, sequenced in a study of post-analysis software for immune sequencing data. General study results and limits: Controls had lower frequencies than patients of four or five TRBV segments, which included TRBV5-6, TRBV5-1 and TRBV20-1.

For these TCRs, the target antigens are not known. Prepared libraries of TCR beta cDNA carried unique molecular identifiers. TCRdb redid the calling of the PCR reads with MiXCR, one entry per CDR3 protein. The data show 350,000 to 450,000 distinct CDR3 sequences, roughly 38% seen once. Sequences were obtained from blood. All receptors come from a girl aged 2 to 9 with multiple sclerosis.

Only a few counts were recorded for this clonotype. The rearrangement joins TRBV5-1 to TRBJ1-2; D unresolved. CDR1 is SGHRS, CDR2 YFSETQ, per germline. V was shortened by 2 bases and J by 0 bases, with 11 bases between the two germline ends. The length of the CDR3 is 15 residues. CDR3 protein: CASSFSELTNYGYTF. CDR3 sequence (DNA): TGCGCCAGCAGCTTCTCGGAGCTTACTAACTATGGCTACACCTTC.

The rearrangement uses TRBV5-1 and TRBJ2-7; TRBD1 might be the D (5 bases). With 7 bases removed from V and 0 bases from J, the gap between germline ends came to 14 bases. Germline V CDR1 and CDR2: SGHRS, YFSETQ. The CDR3 has 14 residues. CDR3 nucleotides: TGCGCCAGCGAGTCCCAGGGCCGCTCCTACGAGCAGTACTTC. This codes for CASESQGRSYEQYF.

In its sample, this clonotype was seen a few times. The rearrangement uses TRBV24-1 and TRBJ2-6, with no clear D. Trimming removed 2 bases from V and 0 bases from J, with 4 bases in between. CDR1 is KGHDR, CDR2 SFDVKD, per germline. The CDR3 sequence is 15 residues long. CDR3 region: CATSDWDSGANVLTF. The CDR3 nucleotides are TGTGCCACCAGTGATTGGGACTCTGGGGCCAACGTCCTGACTTTC.

This clonotype turned up a few times. The V gene is TRBV15, the J gene TRBJ2-1; TRBD1 or TRBD2 may be the D gene (5 bases each). The germline V and J ends were trimmed by 2 bases and 9 bases, with 14 bases remaining between them. Germline V gene data show CDR1 as LNHNV and CDR2 as YYDKDF (reference sequence). The CDR3 consists of 14 residues. The CDR3 nucleotides read TGTGCCACCAGCAGACCTGAGCATGGGGGTGAGCAGTTCTTC. It translates to CATSRPEHGGEQFF. The entire variable domain, with the rest obtained from reference TRBV15 and TRBJ2-1, is as follows: DAMVIQNPRYQVTQFGKPVTLSCSQTLNHNVMYWYQQKSSQAPKLLFHYYDKDFNNEADTPDNFQSRRPNTSFCFLDIRSPGLGDTAMYLCATSRPEHGGEQFFGPGTRLTVL.

In the case of this clonotype: An end of the junction differs from the germline gene, which may be a read error. The chain carries TRBV5-1 and TRBJ1-1, with D possibly matching TRBD1 (6 bases). The CDR3 sequence is 13 residues long. Germline loops: CDR1 SGHRS, CDR2 YFSETQ. CDR3 sequence: CARSSQGFTEAFF. As DNA, the CDR3 is TGCGCCAGGAGCTCACAGGGATTCACTGAAGCTTTCTTT.

This clonotype was seen only a few times. The chain has TRBV7-2 and TRBJ2-5; D gene unclear. The end of the DNA is better explained by TRBJ2-7, so the J call may be wrong. Germline CDR1 is SGHTA and CDR2 is FQGNSA. The CDR3 covers 15 residues. CDR3: CASSFTGGLPYEQYF. In nucleotides, the CDR3 is TGTGCCAGCAGCTTTACGGGTGGCCTTCCCTACGAGCAGTACTTC.

The gene calls are TRBV15 and TRBJ1-1, with unresolved D. CDR3 size: 18 residues. The germline CDR1 and CDR2 sequences are LNHNV and YYDKDF (reference sequence). The ends were cut back, 0 bases at V and 3 bases at J, with 20 bases in the middle. CDR3 nucleotide sequence: TGTGCCACCAGCAGAGATAGGGTCGGCAGACTCGGGGACACTGAAGCTTTCTTT. Translation: CATSRDRVGRLGDTEAFF. The entire variable domain, with the rest obtained from reference TRBV15 and TRBJ1-1, is as follows: DAMVIQNPRYQVTQFGKPVTLSCSQTLNHNVMYWYQQKSSQAPKLLFHYYDKDFNNEADTPDNFQSRRPNTSFCFLDIRSPGLGDTAMYLCATSRDRVGRLGDTEAFFGQGTRLTVV.

The rearrangement uses TRBV21-1 and TRBJ2-1; TRBD1 is the table's D call and was not checked against the DNA. TRBV21-1 corresponds to a pseudogene. The CDR3 has 13 amino acids. Here the CDR3 DNA reads TGTGCCAGCAGCAAAGACACAGGGAATGAGCAGTTCTTC. This gives the protein CASSKDTGNEQFF.